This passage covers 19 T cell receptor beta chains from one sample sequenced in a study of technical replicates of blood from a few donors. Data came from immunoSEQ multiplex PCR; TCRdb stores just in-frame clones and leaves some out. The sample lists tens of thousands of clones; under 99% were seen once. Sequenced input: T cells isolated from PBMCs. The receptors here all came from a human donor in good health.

The CDR3 DNA reads as TGCGCCAGCAGCTCAGCGGGAGGAAGGGAGACCCAGTACTTC. Translated, it gives CASSSAGGRETQYF. The chain uses TRBV5-1 and TRBJ2-5, with 9 bases lining up with TRBD2. Trimming removed 3 bases from V and 5 bases from J; junction bases left unmatched: 5. Per the germline V gene, CDR1 is SGHRS and CDR2 is YFSETQ. This CDR3 has 14 residues.

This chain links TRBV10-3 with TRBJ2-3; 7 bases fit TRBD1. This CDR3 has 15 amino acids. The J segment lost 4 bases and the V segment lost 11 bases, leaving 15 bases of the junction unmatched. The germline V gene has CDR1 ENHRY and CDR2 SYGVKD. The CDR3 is CAARQRQGVADTQYF. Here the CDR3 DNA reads TGTGCCGCTAGACAAAGACAGGGAGTGGCAGATACGCAGTATTTT.

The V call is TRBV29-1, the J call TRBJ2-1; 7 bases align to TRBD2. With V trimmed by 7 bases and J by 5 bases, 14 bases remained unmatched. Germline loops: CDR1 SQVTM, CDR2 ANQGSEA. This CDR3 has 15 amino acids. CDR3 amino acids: CSACVGGSVDNEQFF. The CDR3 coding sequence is TGCAGCGCCTGCGTTGGCGGGAGCGTCGACAATGAGCAGTTCTTC.

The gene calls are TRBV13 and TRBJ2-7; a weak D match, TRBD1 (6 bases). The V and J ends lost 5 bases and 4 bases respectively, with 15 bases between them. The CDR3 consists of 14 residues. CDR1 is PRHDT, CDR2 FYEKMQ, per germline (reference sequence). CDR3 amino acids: CASSPRTGLYEQYF. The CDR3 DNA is TGTGCCAGCAGCCCCCGAACAGGGTTGTACGAGCAGTACTTC.

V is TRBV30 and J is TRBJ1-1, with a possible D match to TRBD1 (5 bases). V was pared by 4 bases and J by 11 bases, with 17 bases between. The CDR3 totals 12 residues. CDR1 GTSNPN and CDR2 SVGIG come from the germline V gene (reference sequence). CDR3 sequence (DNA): TGTGCCTGGATGTTGGGGGGATGGGTCGCTTTCTTT. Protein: CAWMLGGWVAFF.

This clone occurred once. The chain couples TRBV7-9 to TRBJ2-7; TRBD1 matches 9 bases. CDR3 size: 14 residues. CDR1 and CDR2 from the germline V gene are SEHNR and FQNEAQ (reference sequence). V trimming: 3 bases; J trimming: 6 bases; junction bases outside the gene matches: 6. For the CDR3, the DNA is TGTGCCAGCAGCTTTTCGGACAGGGGTGGCGAGCAGTACTTC. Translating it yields CASSFSDRGGEQYF.

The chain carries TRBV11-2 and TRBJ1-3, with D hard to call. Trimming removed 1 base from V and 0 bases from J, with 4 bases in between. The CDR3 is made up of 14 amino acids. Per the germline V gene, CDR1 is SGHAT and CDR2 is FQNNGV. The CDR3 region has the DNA TGTGCCAGCAGCTTAGGACACTCTGGAAACACCATATATTTT. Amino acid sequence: CASSLGHSGNTIYF.

The chain's CDR3 is CASASGSTGELFF. Here the CDR3 DNA reads TGTGCCAGCGCTAGCGGTTCAACCGGGGAGCTGTTTTTT. V usage is TRBV9 and J usage is TRBJ2-2; TRBD2 agrees at 7 bases. J gave up 5 bases and V 7 bases, and 5 bases lay outside the gene matches. Germline CDR1 and CDR2: SGDLS and YYNGEE. CDR3 length equals 13 residues.

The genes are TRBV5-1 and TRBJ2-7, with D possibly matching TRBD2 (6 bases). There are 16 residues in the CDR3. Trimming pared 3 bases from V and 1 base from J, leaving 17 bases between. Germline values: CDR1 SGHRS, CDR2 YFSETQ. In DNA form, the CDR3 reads TGCGCCAGCAGCTCGCGGGGCCTCCAGGGATCCTACGAGCAGTACTTC. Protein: CASSSRGLQGSYEQYF. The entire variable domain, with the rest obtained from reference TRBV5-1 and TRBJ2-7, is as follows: KAGVTQTPRYLIKTRGQQVTLSCSPISGHRSVSWYQQTPGQGLQFLFEYFSETQRNKGNFPGRFSGRQFSNSRSEMNVSTLELGDSALYLCASSSRGLQGSYEQYFGPGTRLTVT.

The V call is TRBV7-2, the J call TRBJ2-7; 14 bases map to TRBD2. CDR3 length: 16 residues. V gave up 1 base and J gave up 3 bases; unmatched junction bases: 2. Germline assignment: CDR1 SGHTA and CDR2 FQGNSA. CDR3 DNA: TGTGCCAGCAGCTTAGAGGGGACTAGCGGGAGCTACGAGCAGTACTTC. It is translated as CASSLEGTSGSYEQYF.

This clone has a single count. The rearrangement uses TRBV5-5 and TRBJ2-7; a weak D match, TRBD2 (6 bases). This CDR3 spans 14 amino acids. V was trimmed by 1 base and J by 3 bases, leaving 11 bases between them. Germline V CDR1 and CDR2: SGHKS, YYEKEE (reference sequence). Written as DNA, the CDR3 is TGTGCCAGCAGCTTGAGCTGGACTAACTACGAGCAGTACTTC. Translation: CASSLSWTNYEQYF.

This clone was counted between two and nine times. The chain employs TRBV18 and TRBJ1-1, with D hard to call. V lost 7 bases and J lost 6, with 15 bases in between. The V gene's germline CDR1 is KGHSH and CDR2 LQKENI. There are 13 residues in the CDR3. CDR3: CASWAASQAEAFF. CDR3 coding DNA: TGTGCCAGCTGGGCAGCAAGCCAAGCTGAAGCTTTCTTT. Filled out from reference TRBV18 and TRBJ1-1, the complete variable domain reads NAGVMQNPRHLVRRRGQEARLRCSPMKGHSHVYWYRQLPEEGLKFMVYLQKENIIDESGMPKERFSAEFPKEGPSILRIQQVVRGDSAAYFCASWAASQAEAFFGQGTRLTVV.

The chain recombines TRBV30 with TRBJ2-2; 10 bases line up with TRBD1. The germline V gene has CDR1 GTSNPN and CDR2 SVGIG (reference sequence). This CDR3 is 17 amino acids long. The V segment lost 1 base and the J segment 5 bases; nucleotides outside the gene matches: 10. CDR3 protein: CAWSALGDRGLTGELFF. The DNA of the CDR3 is TGTGCCTGGAGTGCCCTCGGGGACAGGGGATTAACCGGGGAGCTGTTTTTT.

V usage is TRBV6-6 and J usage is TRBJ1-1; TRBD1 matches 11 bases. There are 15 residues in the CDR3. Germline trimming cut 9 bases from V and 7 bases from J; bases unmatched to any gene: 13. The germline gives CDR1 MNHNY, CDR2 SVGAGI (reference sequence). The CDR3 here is CASCETGTGGDEAFF. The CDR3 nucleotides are TGTGCCAGTTGCGAAACGGGGACAGGGGGAGATGAAGCTTTCTTT.

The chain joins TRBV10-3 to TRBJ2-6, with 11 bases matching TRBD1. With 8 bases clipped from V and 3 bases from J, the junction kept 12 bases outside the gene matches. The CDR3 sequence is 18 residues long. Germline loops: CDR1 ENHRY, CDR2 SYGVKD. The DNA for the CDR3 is TGTGCCATCCCATCCCGCCGGACAGGGGGCGATGGGGCCAACGTCCTGACTTTC. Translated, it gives CAIPSRRTGGDGANVLTF.

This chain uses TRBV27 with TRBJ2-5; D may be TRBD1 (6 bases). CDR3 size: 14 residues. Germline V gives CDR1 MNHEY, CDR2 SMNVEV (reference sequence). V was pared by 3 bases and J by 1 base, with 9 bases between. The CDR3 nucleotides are TGTGCCAGCAGTTTTGTGGGGGCCCAAGAGACCCAGTACTTC. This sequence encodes CASSFVGAQETQYF.

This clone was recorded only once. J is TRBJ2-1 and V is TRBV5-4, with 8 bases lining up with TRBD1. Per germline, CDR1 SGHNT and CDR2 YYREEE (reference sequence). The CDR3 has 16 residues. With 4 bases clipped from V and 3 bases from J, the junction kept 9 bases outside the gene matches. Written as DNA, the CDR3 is TGTGCCAGCAGCCGAATACAGGGGGGCCGCTACAATGAGCAGTTCTTC. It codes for CASSRIQGGRYNEQFF.

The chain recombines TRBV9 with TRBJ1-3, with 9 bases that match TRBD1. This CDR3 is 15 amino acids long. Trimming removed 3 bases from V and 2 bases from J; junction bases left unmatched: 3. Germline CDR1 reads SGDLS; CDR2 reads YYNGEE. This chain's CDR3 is CASSAQGATGNTIYF. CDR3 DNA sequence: TGTGCCAGCAGCGCACAGGGGGCAACTGGAAACACCATATATTTT.

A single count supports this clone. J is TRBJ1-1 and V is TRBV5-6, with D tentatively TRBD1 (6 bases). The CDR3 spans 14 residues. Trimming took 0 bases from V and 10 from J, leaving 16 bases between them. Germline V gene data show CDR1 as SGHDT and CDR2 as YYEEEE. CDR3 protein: CASSLAFGGRGAFF. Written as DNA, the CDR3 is TGTGCCAGCAGCTTGGCATTCGGGGGGCGTGGAGCTTTCTTT.